The 16 T cell receptor beta chains given below trace back to one sample, sequenced in a study of Ad26.COV2.S vaccination and SARS-CoV-2 variants. Using immunoSEQ multiplex PCR, the repertoire was profiled, and TCRdb retains in-frame clones only, with some absent. The sample gives some 290,000 clones, approximately 86% of which show up once; more than 1.5% is in the top ten. Treatment: some 19 received Ad26.COV2.S at low or high dose, single or two shots; 5 received placebo; per-sample allocation not given. On day 63 after the first injection, vaccine and placebo recipients gave samples. The sequences come from peripheral blood, collected in a trial of Ad26.COV2.S vaccine versus placebo. These receptors all come from a person between 18 and 65 years old who received the Ad26.COV2.S COVID-19 vaccine or a placebo.

Of note for this clone: At the DNA level, this CDR3 is encoded by other sequences in the same sample as well. The J gene is TRBJ2-5, the V gene TRBV19; D is unresolved. The germline V gene has CDR1 LNHDA and CDR2 SQIVND (reference sequence). This CDR3 contains 14 residues. V was trimmed by 2 bases and J by 2 bases, leaving 9 bases between them. The CDR3 DNA sequence: TGTGCCAGTAGTATATCTGCCAGACAAGAGACCCAGTACTTC. Translating gives CASSISARQETQYF. The whole variable domain, remainder taken from reference TRBV19 and TRBJ2-5, is DGGITQSPKYLFRKEGQNVTLSCEQNLNHDAMYWYRQDPGQGLRLIYYSQIVNDFQKGDIAEGYSVSREKKESFPLTVTSAQKNPTAFYLCASSISARQETQYFGPGTRLLVL.

V and J are TRBV11-2 and TRBJ1-1; perhaps TRBD1 as D (5 bases). Trimming removed 2 bases from V and 0 bases from J, with 16 bases in between. The CDR3 loop spans 17 amino acids. Germline V CDR1 and CDR2: SGHAT, FQNNGV. The CDR3 region is CASSLLVLAGLNTEAFF. The CDR3 nucleotides read TGTGCCAGCAGCTTACTAGTTTTGGCAGGGCTGAACACTGAAGCTTTCTTT.

CDR3 sequence: CASSYSGTLNYGYTF. The CDR3 coding sequence is TGTGCCAGCAGTTACTCTGGGACTTTGAACTATGGCTACACCTTC. The rearrangement joins TRBV6-5 to TRBJ1-2, with a tentative D call TRBD1 (5 bases). V lost 0 bases to trimming and J lost 2 bases, with 10 bases between them. CDR1 and CDR2 (germline): MNHEY, SVGAGI. The CDR3 consists of 15 residues.

This clone has only one observation. This chain connects TRBV19 to TRBJ2-5; 7 bases line up with TRBD2. This CDR3 is built from 13 residues. Germline V gene lookup returns CDR1 LNHDA and CDR2 SQIVND (reference sequence). V was clipped by 7 bases and J by 5 bases; unmatched bases: 7. The CDR3 DNA reads TGTGCCAGTATGGGGGGGAGTTCGGAGACCCAGTACTTC. Translating it yields CASMGGSSETQYF. Full variable domain (rest looked up from reference TRBV19 and TRBJ2-5): DGGITQSPKYLFRKEGQNVTLSCEQNLNHDAMYWYRQDPGQGLRLIYYSQIVNDFQKGDIAEGYSVSREKKESFPLTVTSAQKNPTAFYLCASMGGSSETQYFGPGTRLLVL.

The chain is built from TRBV7-3 and TRBJ2-7; D might be TRBD2 (7 bases). This CDR3 is built from 14 residues. The V end lost 1 base, the J end lost 6 bases, and 13 bases lay between the germline ends. Germline-derived CDR1 and CDR2 are SGHTA and FQGTGA. DNA for the CDR3: TGTGCCAGCAGCTTAAGAGGGGGGGCCTCCGAGCAGTACTTC. Residues: CASSLRGGASEQYF.

V usage is TRBV7-9 and J usage is TRBJ1-1; TRBD1 matches 8 bases. CDR3 size: 14 residues. V shed 4 bases, J shed 1 base, and the junction held 2 bases outside the gene matches. Germline assignment: CDR1 SEHNR and CDR2 FQNEAQ (reference sequence). The CDR3 coding sequence is TGTGCCAGCAGCTCCGGGACAGGGAACACTGAAGCTTTCTTT. It codes for CASSSGTGNTEAFF. The full variable domain, its missing parts supplied by reference TRBV7-9 and TRBJ1-1, is DTGVSQNPRHKITKRGQNVTFRCDPISEHNRLYWYRQTLGQGPEFLTYFQNEAQLEKSRLLSDRFSAERPKGSFSTLEIQRTEQGDSAMYLCASSSGTGNTEAFFGQGTRLTVV.

This chain links TRBV19 with TRBJ2-3, with 8 bases identical to TRBD2. Germline V CDR1 and CDR2: LNHDA, SQIVND (reference sequence). This CDR3 region has 18 residues. V lost 7 bases, J lost 3 bases, and 18 bases stayed unmatched. The CDR3 loop is CASTPRAGGTSRTDTQYF. The CDR3 nucleotides are TGTGCCAGTACCCCACGGGCGGGGGGCACTTCGAGGACAGATACGCAGTATTTT.

This clone was found once. The V and J genes are TRBV3-1 (or the pseudogene TRBV3-2) and TRBJ2-2; TRBD1 is a possible D gene (5 bases). Trimming took 2 bases from V and 5 from J, leaving 6 bases between them. From germline, CDR1 is LGHDT and CDR2 YNNKEL (reference sequence). This CDR3 is built from 13 residues. Here the CDR3 reads CASSQRQTGELFF. The CDR3 DNA follows: TGTGCCAGCAGCCAACGACAGACCGGGGAGCTGTTTTTT.

V gene TRBV6-5 combines with J gene TRBJ1-3; D not certain. Germline V gene lookup returns CDR1 MNHEY and CDR2 SVGAGI. V lost 2 bases to trimming and J lost 4 bases, with 6 bases between them. The CDR3 is 13 residues long. In DNA form, the CDR3 reads TGTGCCAGCAGTTACGTTTACGGAAACACCATATATTTT. Its protein is CASSYVYGNTIYF.

The gene calls are TRBV5-1 and TRBJ2-7; D might be TRBD1 (5 bases). Trimming pared 3 bases from V and 3 bases from J, leaving 19 bases between. This CDR3 spans 16 amino acids. The germline CDR1 and CDR2 sequences are SGHRS and YFSETQ. The CDR3 here is CASSSIYEAGNYEQYF. The CDR3 nucleotides read TGCGCCAGCAGCTCCATCTATGAGGCAGGGAACTACGAGCAGTACTTC.

The J gene is TRBJ2-7, the V gene TRBV4-1; D remains unclear. Trimming stripped 0 bases from V and 2 bases from J, with 8 bases between. The CDR3 is 14 residues long. Germline V gene sequence: CDR1 MGHRA, CDR2 YSYEKL. The CDR3 here is CASSQDPRTYEQYF. As DNA, the CDR3 is TGCGCCAGCAGCCAAGATCCTCGGACCTACGAGCAGTACTTC.

CDR3 residues: CASSVERGTNTGELFF. As DNA, the CDR3 is TGTGCCAGCAGCGTCGAACGGGGCACGAACACCGGGGAGCTGTTTTTT. The chain has TRBV9 and TRBJ2-2; D is tentatively TRBD1 or TRBD2 (5 bases each). The V gene's germline CDR1 is SGDLS and CDR2 YYNGEE. CDR3 size: 16 residues. The V gene lost 2 bases and the J gene lost 0 bases, with 11 bases spanning the gap.

V usage is TRBV5-4 and J usage is TRBJ2-1, with TRBD2 as a possible D gene (5 bases). V was pared by 4 bases and J by 6 bases, with 17 bases between. This CDR3 has 15 amino acids. Germline-derived CDR1 and CDR2 are SGHNT and YYREEE (reference sequence). In nucleotides, the CDR3 is TGTGCCAGCAGCCCCACTTTTTCGGGGAGCAATGAGCAGTTCTTC. It specifies CASSPTFSGSNEQFF.

The chain couples TRBV28 to TRBJ2-7; 10 nucleotides line up with TRBD1. V shed 5 bases, J shed 2 bases, and the junction held 9 bases outside the gene matches. The CDR3 is made up of 16 amino acids. Germline V CDR1 and CDR2: MDHEN, SYDVKM. The CDR3 DNA sequence: TGTGCCAGCAGTCCCAGTGGAGGGACAGGGGCCTACGAGCAGTACTTC. Protein product: CASSPSGGTGAYEQYF.

The chain combines TRBV4-1 with TRBJ2-7; D is ambiguous. The CDR3 length is 14 residues. Germline CDR1 and CDR2: MGHRA and YSYEKL. Deletions cut 1 base from V and 4 bases from J, with 11 bases between. The CDR3, as DNA: TGCGCCAGCAGCCAAGGGCAAGCCTTGTACGAGCAGTACTTC. It encodes CASSQGQALYEQYF.

The V call is TRBV12-5, the J call TRBJ2-1; TRBD2 aligns across 8 bases. The germline CDR1 and CDR2 sequences are LGHNT and FRNRAP. This CDR3 is built from 16 residues. V dropped 0 bases and J dropped 9; count of bases not matched to a gene: 10. In DNA, the CDR3 is TGTGCTAGTGGTTTGGTAGCGGGGGCCTCGCTCGGTGAGCAGTTCTTC. This translates into CASGLVAGASLGEQFF.